This T cell receptor beta chain was documented in a study of control samples from healthy donors and cancer patients. V was cut by 5 bases and J by 3 bases, with 11 bases left in between. This CDR3 has 15 residues. The germline CDR1 and CDR2 sequences are LNHDA and SQIVND (reference sequence). Clones were sequenced by immunoSEQ multiplex PCR, and TCRdb holds only the in-frame ones, with some missing. The sample contains 99,000 or so clones, about 80% of which appear only once. In this sample, this clone turned up a few times. The clonotype comes from a woman aged 45-60 years in good health. This chain uses TRBV19 with TRBJ1-6; weak D call: TRBD1 (6 bases). The sample was blood. The CDR3 sequence: CASSARDNYNSPLHF. In DNA form, the CDR3 reads TGTGCCAGTAGTGCACGGGACAACTATAATTCACCCCTCCACTTT.